The 7 T cell receptor beta chains below were found in one sample sequenced in a study of blood T cells in healthy people across ages. Using a J-beta primer mix together with a sample-barcoded 5' primer, a second PCR was run for about 7 to 12 cycles. TCRdb redid the calling of the 5' RACE reads with MiXCR, one entry per CDR3 protein. Of 1,500,000 or so distinct CDR3 sequences listed, around 59% are singletons. Input material: blood. These receptors originate from a man in his late teens or twenties in good health.

This clonotype showed up just a few times. CDR3 bases: TGTGCCATCTCGCCCCTAGGGAGTATGCGGGGCGGCACAGATACGCAGTATTTT. Translation: CAISPLGSMRGGTDTQYF. V usage is TRBV10-3 and J usage is TRBJ2-3, with a possible D match to TRBD2 (6 bases). V shed 8 bases and J shed 1 base, with 25 bases lying between them. CDR1 and CDR2 (germline): ENHRY, SYGVKD. This CDR3 region has 18 residues.

The sample holds one count of this clonotype. The chain couples TRBV15 to TRBJ2-4; possibly TRBD2 for D (5 bases). The closer fit of TRBJ2-7 to the DNA end suggests the J call may be wrong. Germline-derived CDR1 and CDR2 are LNHNV and YYDKDF (reference sequence). The CDR3 is 14 residues long. The CDR3 region has the DNA TGTGCCACCAGCCCGAGTGGAGCGGAACACGAGCAGTACTTC. Its translation is CATSPSGAEHEQYF.

This clonotype appeared a few times. The chain uses TRBV5-1 and TRBJ2-5, with 8 bases fitting TRBD1. The V and J ends lost 2 bases and 12 bases, in that order; junction bases with no gene match: 6. The germline gives CDR1 SGHRS, CDR2 YFSETQ. The CDR3 is 12 amino acids. CDR3 in DNA: TGCGCCAGCAGCTTTGGGACAGGAGTCGAGTACTTC. Protein: CASSFGTGVEYF.

The V and J genes are TRBV7-9 and TRBJ2-7; D uncertain. The CDR3 consists of 11 residues. Trimming pared 4 bases from V and 7 bases from J, leaving 8 bases between. Per germline, CDR1 SEHNR and CDR2 FQNEAQ (reference sequence). For the CDR3, the DNA is TGTGCCAGCAGCTCGCTGACTGAGCAGTACTTC. It encodes CASSSLTEQYF. Combining the CDR3 with reference TRBV7-9 and TRBJ2-7 gives the whole variable domain DTGVSQNPRHKITKRGQNVTFRCDPISEHNRLYWYRQTLGQGPEFLTYFQNEAQLEKSRLLSDRFSAERPKGSFSTLEIQRTEQGDSAMYLCASSSLTEQYFGPGTRLTVT.

The chain carries TRBV5-1 and TRBJ2-7; the match to TRBD1 covers 8 bases. The V segment lost 3 bases and the J segment 2 bases; nucleotides outside the gene matches: 1. The germline V gene encodes CDR1 SGHRS and CDR2 YFSETQ. The CDR3 consists of 13 residues. CDR3 bases: TGCGCCAGCAGCTGGGGACAGGCCTACGAGCAGTACTTC. This translates into CASSWGQAYEQYF.

A remark on this clonotype: A much larger clone sits a single nucleotide away, making a read error possible. The chain combines TRBV6-4 with TRBJ2-2; D uncertain. CDR3 length: 13 amino acids. Trimming pared 2 bases from V and 4 bases from J, leaving 5 bases between. The V gene's germline CDR1 is MRHNA and CDR2 SNTAGT. The CDR3: CASSDRATGELFF. The CDR3 bases are TGTGCCAGCAGTGACAGGGCCACCGGGGAGCTGTTTTTT.

Notes on this clonotype: Germline and junction disagree at one end, which may indicate a read error. The chain combines TRBV24-1 with TRBJ2-4; 8 nucleotides agree with TRBD1. Germline V gene data show CDR1 as KGHDR and CDR2 as SFDVKD. The CDR3 covers 17 residues. The DNA of the CDR3 is TGTGCCACCAGTGATTTGCGTCTGAGACAGGGGACCGCCGAGCAGTGCTTC. It yields the protein CATSDLRLRQGTAEQCF.